This T cell receptor (beta chain) was captured by sequencing in a study of T cell responses to AZD1222 COVID-19 vaccine (dated by TCRdb to about 2021). Concerning the study at large: A total of 230 to 250 trial participants underwent TCR sequencing, of whom 207 had received two doses of AZD1222 and some 25 had received two doses of the MenACWY control vaccine. Trial participants were enrolled by age into 18-55, 56-69 and 70-plus year subgroups, with approximately 150, 30 and 60 TCR-sequenced participants respectively. Overall study results and their limits: Conclusions about previously exposed vaccinees are limited because only a handful of AZD1222 recipients were SARS-CoV-2 seropositive at baseline. Reportedly, close to half of the unique spike-specific TCRs recognized epitopes lying outside the regions that are mutated in the B.1.351 and B.1.1.7 variants. After two AZD1222 doses, both the breadth and the depth of spike-specific TCRs were significantly higher than at day 0 and than in MenACWY recipients. Participants were mostly white British and included more females than males, and it was suggested by the authors that clonal diversity may have been underestimated. Because no day 14 peak-response samples were available, the repertoires could be characterized only after the peak T cell response. In the small 56-69-year group, the increase in depth fell short of significance, most likely because of low power. The whole spike protein was spanned by vaccine-associated CD4 TCRs, and dominant responses were seen in regions 160-218 and 743-854.

With regard to this clone: The clone's antigen remains unknown. Base qualities are not recorded, but no much larger clone differs from it by a single base.

CDR1 is given as MNHEY and CDR2 as SVGEGT, both from the germline V gene. The CDR3 runs 16 residues from the cysteine to the phenylalanine. The kept DNA is CDR3 alone, 48 bases in frame from the first base. V is pruned by 6 bases and J by 0 bases, leaving 7 bases of the junction without a gene match. The CDR3 regions of human TCRbeta chains were analyzed by immunosequencing. From the authors' description of their analysis: Repertoire TCRs were checked for matches against a reference library of SARS-CoV-2-specific TCRs that had been generated using the MIRA antigen-specificity platform. Breadth was defined as the fraction of unique TCRs that were SARS-CoV-2-associated. Depth was defined as the fraction of total T cells that were SARS-CoV-2-associated. Using the MIRA data, every spike-specific TCR was mapped to the spike region that the TCR reacted to and assigned to either a CD4 or a CD8 class. Log10-transformed breadth and depth values were compared by one-way ANOVA with Sidak's multiple comparisons tests. TCRdb obtained this table from immuneACCESS and retained in-frame rearrangements with V and J assigned. These tables miss some clones; where compared with another copy, unresolved V genes account for less than half of the shortfall, and the remainder is unexplained. That table furnishes V, J and clone size, whereas the DNA furnished D and trimming. For this sample there are around 150,000 clones; 94% appear just once. The top ten constitute under 6% of the sample.

The intended sense of this specimen's time point label: about 28 days (+/-7) after the second vaccine dose. AZD1222 recipients whose second dose came at about 4 weeks and those whose second dose came at about 12 weeks were combined into one group, since spike-specific TCR depth and breadth did not differ between the two schedules. Vaccinee samples were obtained from the UK trials COV001 and COV002, which included a single-blind randomized controlled phase 2/3 trial of AZD1222 (ChAdOx1 nCoV-19) in healthy adults. For TCRbeta chain sequencing, PBMC samples were collected from trial participants at day 0 and at day 28 after the second dose.

This clonotype was sampled from an adult who received the AZD1222 COVID-19 vaccine. The source material was peripheral blood, sampled 28 days after the second AZD1222 dose. The V gene is TRBV6-2 or TRBV6-3 and the J gene is TRBJ2-2, with 7 central nucleotides matching TRBD1. DNA sequence: TGTGCCAGCAGCCCACCGGGACAGCCGAACACCGGGGAGCTGTTTTTT. This codes for CASSPPGQPNTGELFF.